These 12 T cell receptor beta chains were sequenced from one sample in a study of cytomegalovirus exposure and HLA in healthy donors. The PCR had 60 Vbeta and 13 Jbeta primers. TCRdb keeps only in-frame clones here, not all; method: immunoSEQ multiplex PCR. There are over 150,000 clones in the sample; 77% occur only once, and around 3.4% lies in the top ten. Input material: PBMCs. Receptors originate from a woman in her fifties or sixties in good health and CMV-seropositive.

This chain links TRBV29-1 with TRBJ2-7, with 12 bases aligning to TRBD1. CDR3 length: 13 amino acids. V lost 5 bases, J lost 3 bases, and 2 bases stayed unmatched. CDR1 and CDR2 (germline): SQVTM, ANQGSEA. This chain's CDR3 is CSVWDRGLYEQYF. DNA of the CDR3: TGCAGCGTTTGGGACAGGGGGCTCTACGAGCAGTACTTC.

The rearrangement links TRBV11-3 to TRBJ2-3; TRBD2 agrees at 7 bases. The CDR3 is made up of 15 amino acids. Germline CDR1 is SGHNT and CDR2 is YENEEA. The V segment lost 5 bases and the J segment 2 bases; nucleotides outside the gene matches: 7. CDR3 residues: CASSQVAGDTDTQYF. The DNA for the CDR3 is TGTGCCAGCAGCCAAGTGGCGGGAGACACAGATACGCAGTATTTT.

The chain has TRBV27 and TRBJ1-4, with D maybe TRBD1 (5 bases). Trimming left V 2 bases short and J 7 bases short, with 20 bases between. This CDR3 has 17 amino acids. Germline CDR1 and CDR2: MNHEY and SMNVEV (reference sequence). CDR3 loop: CASSLRSAGGRGEKLFF. CDR3 nucleotides: TGTGCCAGCAGTTTACGGTCCGCCGGGGGACGGGGTGAAAAACTGTTTTTT. The full variable domain, in which reference TRBV27 and TRBJ1-4 provide the parts outside the CDR3, is EAQVTQNPRYLITVTGKKLTVTCSQNMNHEYMSWYRQDPGLGLRQIYYSMNVEVTDKGDVPEGYKVSRKEKRNFPLILESPSPNQTSLYFCASSLRSAGGRGEKLFFGSGTQLSVL.

Notes on this clone: A read error may produce the germline difference seen at one junction end. This chain connects TRBV2 to TRBJ1-2; 9 positions match TRBD1. Germline values: CDR1 SNHLY, CDR2 FYNNEI. This CDR3 contains 15 residues. The CDR3 nucleotides are TGTGCCGGCAGCCGGGACAGGGAAGCTAACTATGGCTACACCTTC. It yields the protein CAGSRDREANYGYTF. Full variable domain (remainder filled in from reference TRBV2 and TRBJ1-2): EPEVTQTPSHQVTQMGQEVILRCVPISNHLYFYWYRQILGQKVEFLVSFYNNEISEKSEIFDDQFSVERPDGSNFTLKIRSTKLEDSAMYFCAGSRDREANYGYTFGSGTRLTVV.

V usage is TRBV30 and J usage is TRBJ1-2; 8 nucleotides line up with TRBD1. CDR3 size: 14 residues. CDR1 is GTSNPN, CDR2 SVGIG, per germline (reference sequence). The trim removed 5 bases at V and 2 bases at J, leaving 7 bases unmatched. The chain's CDR3 is CAWGRTGSNYGYTF. CDR3 nucleotides: TGTGCCTGGGGAAGGACAGGGTCGAACTATGGCTACACCTTC.

The gene calls are TRBV5-4 and TRBJ1-2; no definite D call. This CDR3 spans 14 amino acids. Looked up from germline, CDR1 is SGHNT and CDR2 is YYREEE (reference sequence). The V gene lost 4 bases and the J gene lost 0 bases, with 10 bases spanning the gap. The CDR3 DNA is TGTGCCAGCAGCGCCGGGATCCCTAACTATGGCTACACCTTC. Amino acid sequence: CASSAGIPNYGYTF. Looking up the rest from reference TRBV5-4 and TRBJ1-2 gives the full variable domain: ETGVTQSPTHLIKTRGQQVTLRCSSQSGHNTVSWYQQALGQGPQFIFQYYREEENGRGNFPPRFSGLQFPNYSSELNVNALELDDSALYLCASSAGIPNYGYTFGSGTRLTVV.

The chain links TRBV7-9 to TRBJ2-5, with 7 bases that match TRBD2. The V and J ends lost 10 bases and 0 bases, in that order; junction bases with no gene match: 8. Germline lookup yields CDR1 SEHNR and CDR2 FQNEAQ (reference sequence). This CDR3 contains 14 residues. In DNA, the CDR3 is TGTGCCATCCGGGGGGTGGGGTACCAAGAGACCCAGTACTTC. Amino acids: CAIRGVGYQETQYF.

The chain recombines TRBV5-5 with TRBJ2-5; 9 nucleotides align to TRBD1. V was pared by 0 bases and J by 4 bases, with 4 bases of the junction left unmatched. The CDR3 has 15 residues. Germline CDR1 and CDR2: SGHKS and YYEKEE (reference sequence). The CDR3 protein is CASSLGGQGGETQYF. CDR3 bases: TGTGCCAGCAGCTTGGGGGGACAGGGAGGAGAGACCCAGTACTTC.

This clone was detected a few times. The chain uses TRBV6-1 and TRBJ2-1; TRBD2 matches at 10 bases. The germline gives CDR1 MNHNS, CDR2 SASEGT. Trimming took 8 bases from V and 3 from J; bases not matched to a gene: 7. The length of the CDR3 is 15 residues. This chain's CDR3 is CASSKLAGIYNEQFF. DNA for the CDR3: TGTGCCAGCTCCAAACTAGCGGGAATCTACAATGAGCAGTTCTTC.

V usage is TRBV4-1 and J usage is TRBJ1-5; D ambiguous. V lost 1 base, J lost 4 bases, and 11 bases lay in between. Germline loops: CDR1 MGHRA, CDR2 YSYEKL. This CDR3 comprises 15 residues. This chain's CDR3 is CASSQVVGSNQPQHF. DNA of the CDR3: TGCGCCAGCAGCCAAGTGGTCGGGAGTAATCAGCCCCAGCATTTT.

The CDR3 loop reads CASSTGLVYEQYF. Here the CDR3 DNA reads TGTGCCAGTAGTACCGGACTAGTCTACGAGCAGTACTTC. The chain is built from TRBV19 and TRBJ2-7, with TRBD2 matching over 7 bases. V was pared by 4 bases and J by 3 bases, with 3 bases of the junction left unmatched. The CDR3 consists of 13 residues. Germline values: CDR1 LNHDA, CDR2 SQIVND (reference sequence).

The rearrangement links TRBV6-5 to TRBJ2-1; 14 bases agree with TRBD2. The J segment lost 9 bases and the V segment lost 2 bases, leaving 3 bases of the junction unmatched. There are 15 residues in the CDR3. Per germline, CDR1 MNHEY and CDR2 SVGAGI. The DNA for the CDR3 is TGTGCCAGCAGTTACACCGGACTAGCGGGGGGTGAGCAGTTCTTC. It is translated as CASSYTGLAGGEQFF.